The source of this TCR beta chain is a study of blood T cell repertoires in COVID-19. Study-wide background: Italy, Spain and the United States were the sources of the convalescent and acute COVID-19 samples.

A few counts support this clone. In assigning cohorts, the study relied on participant-reported clinical history. Donors of Cohort 3 who recovered were those that had two negative PCRs, clearance, or symptom resolution. TCRdb's table, derived via immunoSEQ multiplex PCR, lists solely in-frame clones and lacks some. There are 250,000 or so clones in the sample; 80% to 85% occur only once, and about 3% lies in the top ten. V trimming: 7 bases; J trimming: 3 bases; junction bases outside the gene matches: 5. From germline, CDR1 is MGHRA and CDR2 YSYEKL. This CDR3 region has 15 residues. Sequenced input: PBMCs or T cells enriched from blood (not recorded which). This clonotype was sampled from a man aged 50-59 years who had recovered from COVID-19. The chain recombines TRBV4-1 with TRBJ2-2, with 10 bases identical to TRBD1. CDR3 loop: CASKRGQGYTGELFF. CDR3 nucleotides: TGCGCCAGCAAGAGGGGACAGGGGTACACCGGGGAGCTGTTTTTT.